This T cell receptor beta chain was sequenced during a study of T cells expressing NK-cell markers. Study details: There were seven HCMV-seropositive donors and one seronegative donor among the eight sequenced. General study points: A range of about 1.0-8% of CD8+ T cells consisted of dominant NKG2C+ clonotypes in a handful of donors. The study did not resolve the HCMV specificity of expanded NKG2C+ T cell clones.

UMIs accompanied the 5'RACE template switching by which TCR beta cDNA was made. TCRdb re-called the 5' RACE reads; every CDR3 protein appears as one record, without DNA. This table holds 300,000 to 500,000 distinct CDR3 sequences. The CDR3 extends over 14 amino acids. Worth noting for this clonotype: Antigen specificity is unknown.

Sequencing was done on a sample of blood T cells: a sorted CD56 or NKG2C T cell subset, CD4+ or CD8+ T cells, or bulk PBMC T cells (not recorded which). V and J are TRBV12-3 or TRBV12-4 and TRBJ2-7; TCRdb's D call of TRBD2 is untestable without DNA. This sequence was found in a woman in her forties or fifties in good health. Here the CDR3 reads CASSGRVGSYEQYF.